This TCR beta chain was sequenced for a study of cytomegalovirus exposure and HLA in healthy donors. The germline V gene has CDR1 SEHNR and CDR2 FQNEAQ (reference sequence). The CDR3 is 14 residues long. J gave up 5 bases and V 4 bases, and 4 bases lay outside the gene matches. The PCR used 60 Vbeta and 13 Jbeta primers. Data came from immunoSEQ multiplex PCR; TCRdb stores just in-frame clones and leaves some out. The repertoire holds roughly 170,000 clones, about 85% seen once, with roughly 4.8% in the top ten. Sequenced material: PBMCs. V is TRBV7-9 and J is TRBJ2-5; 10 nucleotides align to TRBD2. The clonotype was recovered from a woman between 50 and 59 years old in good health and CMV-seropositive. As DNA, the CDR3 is TGTGCCAGCAGCTCCGGGACTAGCGTGGAGACCCAGTACTTC. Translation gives CASSSGTSVETQYF. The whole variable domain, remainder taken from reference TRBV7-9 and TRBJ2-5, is DTGVSQNPRHKITKRGQNVTFRCDPISEHNRLYWYRQTLGQGPEFLTYFQNEAQLEKSRLLSDRFSAERPKGSFSTLEIQRTEQGDSAMYLCASSSGTSVETQYFGPGTRLLVL.